This TCR beta chain is drawn from a study of cytomegalovirus exposure and HLA in healthy donors. The data were produced by immunoSEQ multiplex PCR, yet TCRdb's version contains in-frame clones alone and is incomplete. The sample holds a few hundred thousand clones; 75% to 90% are singletons and the top ten take about 0.8%. This clone was seen only a few times. Its antigen is unknown. General observations from the study: In vitro assays verified that three CMV-associated chains recognized CMV antigens specifically.

The donors were members of the validation cohort, which comprised roughly 120 subjects and was separate from the first cohort of 666 subjects. Germline CDR1 MNHEY, CDR2 SMNVEV (reference sequence). This CDR3 region has 12 residues. The germline V and J ends were trimmed by 5 bases and 5 bases, with 9 bases remaining between them. The V gene is TRBV27, the J gene TRBJ1-1; D not resolved. The sample consisted of PBMCs. The source is a woman between 18 and 29 years old in good health and CMV-seronegative. The CDR3 here is CASSPIGTEAFF. The CDR3 DNA reads as TGTGCCAGCAGTCCAATCGGGACTGAAGCTTTCTTT.